This TCR beta chain appears in the sequencing data of a study of blood T cell repertoires in COVID-19. Study-wide context: The United States, Italy and Spain were the sources of the acute and convalescent COVID-19 samples. Nucleic acid was either cDNA or gDNA, and it came from T cells, B-cell-depleted T cells, or PBMCs.

The V gene's germline CDR1 is LNHDA and CDR2 SQIVND (reference sequence). This CDR3 has 13 amino acids. The germline V and J ends were trimmed by 5 bases and 1 base, with 8 bases remaining between them. As processed by the authors: By means of reference gene primer amplification, nucleated cell counts were estimated. Profiling relied on immunoSEQ multiplex PCR, and the TCRdb table lists in-frame clones only, not all of them. Clone size and V and J calls were adopted from that table, with D and trimming inferred from the DNA. Among around 340,000 clones listed, 80% to 90% were seen once. The sequencing sample was made of peripheral blood. This clonotype was obtained from a man aged 25 to 40 with active or convalescent COVID-19. The V and J genes are TRBV19 and TRBJ1-1, with D perhaps TRBD1 (6 bases). The CDR3 DNA follows: TGTGCCAGTAGTTGGACAGAGAACACTGAAGCTTTCTTT. It codes for CASSWTENTEAFF.